The next 11 T cell receptor beta chains were all read from a single sample in a study of spatial heterogeneity in lung cancer. Documented time point: sample taken at primary tumor resection. In each case, whole RNA from tumor, nontumor lung or frozen PBMC was sequenced unsorted. TCRdb ran MiXCR on the 5' RACE reads and lists one entry per CDR3 protein. This table has 15,000 to 20,000 distinct CDR3 sequences, about a fifth appearing once. The sample here was PBMCs, taken at surgery. The receptors here all came from a female donor with early-stage non-small cell lung cancer.

This clonotype was observed many times. The chain couples TRBV12-3 or TRBV12-4 to TRBJ2-7; 7 nucleotides align to TRBD1. The V gene end was trimmed by 6 bases and the J gene end by 3 bases; junction bases not matched to a gene: 8. The CDR3 has 14 residues. The CDR3 DNA is TGTGCCAGCAGAGGGCCGGGACAGTACTACGAGCAGTACTTC. Translating it yields CASRGPGQYYEQYF.

This clonotype is classed as medium-sized. V and J are TRBV7-2 and TRBJ1-1; D gene ambiguous. V was cut by 1 base and J by 5 bases, with 8 bases left in between. Per the germline V gene, CDR1 is SGHTA and CDR2 is FQGNSA. The CDR3 consists of 13 residues. The CDR3 DNA follows: TGTGCCAGCAGCTTAGTGATCAGGACTGAAGCTTTCTTT. Its protein product is CASSLVIRTEAFF.

This clonotype occurred many times. The V call is TRBV7-8, the J call TRBJ1-5, with 8 positions matching TRBD1. This CDR3 is built from 16 residues. Trimming took 5 bases from V and 3 from J; bases not matched to a gene: 9. Germline V gene sequence: CDR1 SGHVS, CDR2 FQNEAQ. Written as DNA, the CDR3 is TGTGCCAGCAGCCCAGGACAGGGCCTTTTCAATCAGCCCCAGCATTTT. This gives the protein CASSPGQGLFNQPQHF.

In this sample, this clonotype turned up many times. The V gene is TRBV4-2, the J gene TRBJ2-1; TRBD2 matches at 8 bases. This CDR3 is built from 17 residues. Trimming at V came to 3 bases and at J to 10 bases, leaving 17 bases not matched to a gene. The germline CDR1 and CDR2 sequences are LGHNA and YNFKEQ. The CDR3 region is CASSQKGRTSFAGEQFF. Written as DNA, the CDR3 is TGTGCCAGCAGCCAGAAGGGTAGGACTAGCTTCGCTGGAGAGCAGTTCTTC.

The sample holds many counts of this clonotype. The rearrangement links TRBV7-8 to TRBJ2-7, with unresolved D. This CDR3 spans 15 amino acids. Germline assignment: CDR1 SGHVS and CDR2 FQNEAQ. V shed 0 bases and J shed 3 bases, with 12 bases lying between them. In nucleotides, the CDR3 is TGTGCCAGCAGCTTAGCGCCAGGCGACCTCTACGAGCAGTACTTC. It codes for CASSLAPGDLYEQYF.

This clonotype was observed at least ten times. The gene calls are TRBV12-3 or TRBV12-4 and TRBJ2-5, with 9 bases identical to TRBD1. The V segment lost 4 bases and the J segment 5 bases; nucleotides outside the gene matches: 8. This CDR3 region has 15 residues. CDR3 in DNA: TGTGCCAGCAGTTCCGGGACAGGGTTTTCGGAGACCCAGTACTTC. Translation: CASSSGTGFSETQYF.

The chain uses TRBV5-6 and TRBJ2-1; 7 bases are shared with TRBD2. V lost 3 bases and J lost 0; bases outside the gene matches: 6. CDR1 and CDR2 from the germline V gene are SGHDT and YYEEEE. The CDR3 sequence is 16 residues long. The CDR3 sequence: CASSWGRGSSYNEQFF. The CDR3, as DNA: TGTGCCAGCAGCTGGGGTCGCGGGAGCTCCTACAATGAGCAGTTCTTC.

This chain joins TRBV19 and TRBJ2-5; D unclear. Deletions cut 3 bases from V and 2 bases from J, with 7 bases between. Germline V CDR1 and CDR2: LNHDA, SQIVND (reference sequence). This CDR3 has 13 residues. The CDR3 DNA reads as TGTGCCAGTAGTATTCAACAGCAAGAGACCCAGTACTTC. Its protein product is CASSIQQQETQYF. The full variable domain, in which reference TRBV19 and TRBJ2-5 provide the parts outside the CDR3, is DGGITQSPKYLFRKEGQNVTLSCEQNLNHDAMYWYRQDPGQGLRLIYYSQIVNDFQKGDIAEGYSVSREKKESFPLTVTSAQKNPTAFYLCASSIQQQETQYFGPGTRLLVL.

This clonotype was found many times. The V and J genes are TRBV9 and TRBJ2-2, with no clear D. Germline V gene data show CDR1 as SGDLS and CDR2 as YYNGEE. This CDR3 comprises 14 residues. The V and J ends lost 0 bases and 4 bases respectively, with 7 bases between them. This chain's CDR3 is CASSVVVGTGELFF. DNA of the CDR3: TGTGCCAGCAGCGTAGTGGTGGGCACCGGGGAGCTGTTTTTT.

The chain joins TRBV19 to TRBJ2-1; TRBD2 might be the D (6 bases). This CDR3 has 14 amino acids. The germline CDR1 and CDR2 sequences are LNHDA and SQIVND (reference sequence). The V end lost 5 bases, the J end lost 9 bases, and 17 bases lay between the germline ends. Here the CDR3 reads CASSRKGDGSEQFF. CDR3 DNA: TGTGCCAGTAGTCGAAAAGGGGACGGGAGTGAGCAGTTCTTC.

This clonotype was observed many times. The chain joins TRBV12-3 or TRBV12-4 to TRBJ2-3; D is tentatively TRBD1 or TRBD2 (5 bases each). Trimming cost V 5 bases and J 5 bases, with 11 bases left between them. This CDR3 contains 13 residues. CDR3 residues: CASSPIGGDTQYF. The DNA for the CDR3 is TGTGCCAGCAGTCCCATTGGGGGAGATACGCAGTATTTT.